The 5 T cell receptor beta chains presented below share a single source sample, sequenced in a study of esophageal squamous cell carcinoma under preoperative chemotherapy. A single record per CDR3 protein comes from TCRdb applying MiXCR to the PCR reads. Here the sample spans about 32,000 distinct CDR3 sequences, around 50% being singletons. Time point reported: after preoperative PTX-NDP chemotherapy. This sample was gathered from a patient given preoperative chemotherapy. Receptors originate from a human donor with esophageal squamous cell carcinoma. The donor label of this sample is uncertain.

This clonotype has a handful of counts. The chain combines TRBV7-2 with TRBJ2-1; D not certain. The length of the CDR3 is 14 residues. Germline V gene data show CDR1 as SGHTA and CDR2 as FQGNSA. V shed 4 bases and J shed 7 bases, with 14 bases lying between them. The CDR3 is CASSSSLGINEQFF. The CDR3, as DNA: TGTGCCAGCAGCTCCTCCCTTGGGATAAATGAGCAGTTCTTC.

In this sample, this clonotype is large (0.1 to 1%). The chain links TRBV7-2 to TRBJ2-1, with TRBD1 identical over 9 bases. Germline loops: CDR1 SGHTA, CDR2 FQGNSA. This CDR3 region has 15 residues. Unmatched junction bases numbered 12, after V lost 5 bases and J lost 10 bases. For the CDR3, the DNA is TGTGCCAGCAGCGCGCACAGGGGGCCTGGTCGGGAGCAGTTCTTC. Protein product: CASSAHRGPGREQFF.

This clonotype was picked up a small number of times. The chain uses TRBV15 and TRBJ2-7; D tentatively fits TRBD1 or TRBD2 (7 bases each). Trimming pared 0 bases from V and 2 bases from J, leaving 11 bases between. Germline CDR1 LNHNV, CDR2 YYDKDF (reference sequence). This CDR3 is built from 15 residues. CDR3 protein: CATSREQGRAYEQYF. CDR3 nucleotide sequence: TGTGCCACCAGCAGAGAACAGGGGAGGGCCTACGAGCAGTACTTC.

Remarks on this clonotype: A much larger clone is a single base away; this may be a read error. V is TRBV25-1 and J is TRBJ2-5; 10 nucleotides match TRBD2. Germline loops: CDR1 MGHDK, CDR2 SYGVNS. CDR3 size: 17 residues. V was clipped by 2 bases and J by 11 bases; unmatched bases: 17. CDR3 nucleotide sequence: TGTGCCAGCAGTGAACTACCTAGCGGGGGAAAAGGGGATGAGCAGTACTTC. Amino acids: CASSELPSGGKGDEQYF.

For this clonotype: A junction end diverges from the germline sequence, so it may reflect a read error. The chain joins TRBV7-8 to TRBJ2-2; D tentatively fits TRBD1 or TRBD2 (5 bases each). Germline V lookup: CDR1 SGHVS, CDR2 FQNEAQ. CDR3 length: 16 amino acids. The CDR3 reads CASRRLRGVNTGALFF. CDR3 coding DNA: TGTGCCAGCCGCCGCCTACGGGGTGTGAACACCGGGGCGCTGTTTTTT. Full variable domain (missing parts from reference TRBV7-8 and TRBJ2-2): GAGVSQSPRYKVAKRGQDVALRCDPISGHVSLFWYQQALGQGPEFLTYFQNEAQLDKSGLPSDRFFAERPEGSVSTLKIQRTQQEDSAVYLCASRRLRGVNTGALFFGEGSRLTVL.